This T cell receptor (beta chain) was retrieved from a study of naive and memory T cell subsets. Both TRBC1 and TRBC2 were covered by a beta constant-region primer of two equimolar oligonucleotides. Four rounds of PCR amplified the ligated cDNA using nested alpha and beta constant-region primers plus SP2. One entry per CDR3 protein, called by TCRdb with MiXCR from the UMI-ligation and nested PCR reads. This repertoire shows about 150,000 distinct CDR3 sequences, 22% found once; its top ten account for 0.09% to 0.13%. Separate alpha and beta amplification began at the second PCR step. Comments on this clonotype: Its antigen is unidentified.

The CDR3 consists of 15 residues. Trimming removed 5 bases from V and 2 bases from J, with 17 bases in between. The germline V gene has CDR1 DFQATT and CDR2 SNEGSKA (reference sequence). Whole-study results and caveats: A clonotype means one alpha or beta sequence, not an alpha/beta pair. In CD4 and CD8 cells, diversity dropped from naive through EMRA. In naive cells, over 85% of TCR sequences were seen only once. Especially in CD8 cells, naive repertoires contained a few larger clonotypes, possibly CD45RA-re-expressing memory cells.

The clonotype was recovered from a human donor in good health. V is TRBV20-1 and J is TRBJ2-3, with D perhaps matching TRBD1 (6 bases). Sequencing was done on a sample of naive CD4+ T cells from blood. This chain's CDR3 is CSARTRGQPTDTQYF. CDR3 nucleotide sequence: TGCAGTGCTCGAACCCGGGGACAACCCACAGATACGCAGTATTTT.